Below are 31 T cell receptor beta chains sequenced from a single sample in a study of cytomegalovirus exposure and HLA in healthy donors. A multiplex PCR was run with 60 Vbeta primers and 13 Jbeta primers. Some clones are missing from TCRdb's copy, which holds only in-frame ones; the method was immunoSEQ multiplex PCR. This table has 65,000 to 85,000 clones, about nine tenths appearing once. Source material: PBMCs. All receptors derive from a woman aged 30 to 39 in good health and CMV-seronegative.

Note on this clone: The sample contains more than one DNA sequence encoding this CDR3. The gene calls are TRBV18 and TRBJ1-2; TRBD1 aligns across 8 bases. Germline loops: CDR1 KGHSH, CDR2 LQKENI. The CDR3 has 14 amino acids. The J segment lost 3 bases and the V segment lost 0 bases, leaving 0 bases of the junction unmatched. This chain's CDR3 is CASSPPGQDYGYTF. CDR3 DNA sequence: TGTGCCAGCTCACCACCGGGACAGGACTATGGCTACACCTTC.

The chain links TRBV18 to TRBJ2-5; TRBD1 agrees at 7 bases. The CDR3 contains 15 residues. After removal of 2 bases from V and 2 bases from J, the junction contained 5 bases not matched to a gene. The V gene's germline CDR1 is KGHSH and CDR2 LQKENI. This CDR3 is CASSPTQGLQETQYF. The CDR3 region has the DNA TGTGCCAGCTCACCAACACAGGGGCTTCAAGAGACCCAGTACTTC.

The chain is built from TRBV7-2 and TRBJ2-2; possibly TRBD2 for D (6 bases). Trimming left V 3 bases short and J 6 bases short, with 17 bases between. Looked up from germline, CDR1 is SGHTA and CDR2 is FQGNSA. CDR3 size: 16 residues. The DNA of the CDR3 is TGTGCCAGCAGCTTCCCGGGACTCCGGGTGTCCGGGGAGCTGTTTTTT. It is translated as CASSFPGLRVSGELFF.

The CDR3 region is CASSIGPLSGRALYEQYF. The CDR3 coding sequence is TGTGCCAGTAGTATAGGCCCACTCAGCGGGAGGGCCTTATACGAGCAGTACTTC. The chain uses TRBV19 and TRBJ2-7, with TRBD2 identical over 10 bases. With V trimmed by 1 base and J by 4 bases, 13 bases remained unmatched. Germline CDR1 reads LNHDA; CDR2 reads SQIVND (reference sequence). The CDR3 is 18 amino acids.

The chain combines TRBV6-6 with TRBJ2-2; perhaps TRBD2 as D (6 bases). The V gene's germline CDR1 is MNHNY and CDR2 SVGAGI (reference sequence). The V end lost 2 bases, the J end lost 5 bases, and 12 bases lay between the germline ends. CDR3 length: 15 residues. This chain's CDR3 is CASSYGGIGTGELFF. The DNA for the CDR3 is TGTGCCAGCAGTTACGGAGGGATTGGGACCGGGGAGCTGTTTTTT.

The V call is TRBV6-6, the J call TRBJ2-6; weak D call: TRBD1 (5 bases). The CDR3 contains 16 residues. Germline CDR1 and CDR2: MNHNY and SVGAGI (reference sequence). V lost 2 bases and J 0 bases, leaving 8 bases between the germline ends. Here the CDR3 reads CASSYLGPSGANVLTF. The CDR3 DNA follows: TGTGCCAGCAGTTACCTGGGGCCCTCTGGGGCCAACGTCCTGACTTTC.

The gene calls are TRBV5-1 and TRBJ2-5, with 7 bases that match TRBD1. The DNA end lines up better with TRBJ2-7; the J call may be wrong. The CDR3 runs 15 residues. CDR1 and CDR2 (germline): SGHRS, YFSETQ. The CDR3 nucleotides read TGCGCCAGCAGCTCTGTAGACAGGGATTTCGGCGAGCAGTACTTC. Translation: CASSSVDRDFGEQYF.

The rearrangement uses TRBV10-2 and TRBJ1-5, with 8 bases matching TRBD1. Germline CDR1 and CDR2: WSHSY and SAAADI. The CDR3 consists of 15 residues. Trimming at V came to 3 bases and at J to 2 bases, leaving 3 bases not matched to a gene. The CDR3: CASSDQGAGNQPQHF. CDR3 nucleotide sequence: TGCGCCAGCAGTGACCAGGGGGCAGGCAATCAGCCCCAGCATTTT.

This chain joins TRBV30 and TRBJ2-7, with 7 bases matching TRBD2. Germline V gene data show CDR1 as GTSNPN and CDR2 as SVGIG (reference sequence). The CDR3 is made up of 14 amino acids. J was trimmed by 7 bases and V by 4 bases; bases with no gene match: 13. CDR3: CAWTPGGGTSEQYF. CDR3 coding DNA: TGTGCCTGGACCCCTGGGGGGGGGACGAGTGAGCAGTACTTC.

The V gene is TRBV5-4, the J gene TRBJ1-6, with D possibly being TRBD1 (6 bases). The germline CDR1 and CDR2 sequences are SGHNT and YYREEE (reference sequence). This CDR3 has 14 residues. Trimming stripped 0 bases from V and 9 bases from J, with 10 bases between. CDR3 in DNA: TGTGCCAGCAGCTTGGAACAGGGTAGTTCACCCCTCCACTTT. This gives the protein CASSLEQGSSPLHF. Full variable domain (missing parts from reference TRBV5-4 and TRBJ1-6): ETGVTQSPTHLIKTRGQQVTLRCSSQSGHNTVSWYQQALGQGPQFIFQYYREEENGRGNFPPRFSGLQFPNYSSELNVNALELDDSALYLCASSLEQGSSPLHFGNGTRLTVT.

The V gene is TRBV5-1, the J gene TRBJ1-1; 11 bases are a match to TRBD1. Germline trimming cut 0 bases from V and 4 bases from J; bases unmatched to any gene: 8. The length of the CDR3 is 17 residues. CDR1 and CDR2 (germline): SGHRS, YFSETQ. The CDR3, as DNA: TGCGCCAGCAGCTTGGACCCAGCCGGACAGGGGGCCACTGAAGCTTTCTTT. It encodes CASSLDPAGQGATEAFF.

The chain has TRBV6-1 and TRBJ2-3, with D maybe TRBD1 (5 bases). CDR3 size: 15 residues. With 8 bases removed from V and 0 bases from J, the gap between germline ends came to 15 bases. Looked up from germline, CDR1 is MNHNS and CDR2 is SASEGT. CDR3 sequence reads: CASAFMGQSTDTQYF. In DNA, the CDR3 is TGTGCCAGCGCTTTTATGGGGCAGAGCACAGATACGCAGTATTTT.

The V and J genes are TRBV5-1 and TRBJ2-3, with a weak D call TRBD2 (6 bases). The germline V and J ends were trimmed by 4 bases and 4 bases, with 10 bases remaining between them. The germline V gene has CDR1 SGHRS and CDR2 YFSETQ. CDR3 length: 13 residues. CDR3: CASSRDSADTQYF. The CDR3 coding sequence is TGCGCCAGCAGCCGGGACTCCGCAGATACGCAGTATTTT. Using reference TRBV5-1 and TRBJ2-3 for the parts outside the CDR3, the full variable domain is KAGVTQTPRYLIKTRGQQVTLSCSPISGHRSVSWYQQTPGQGLQFLFEYFSETQRNKGNFPGRFSGRQFSNSRSEMNVSTLELGDSALYLCASSRDSADTQYFGPGTRLTVL.

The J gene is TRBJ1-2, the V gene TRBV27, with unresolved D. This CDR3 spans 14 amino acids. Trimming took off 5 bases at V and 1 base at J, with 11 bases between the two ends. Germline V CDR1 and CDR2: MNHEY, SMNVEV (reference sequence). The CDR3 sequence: CASSPGFYNYGYTF. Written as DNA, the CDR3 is TGTGCCAGCAGTCCGGGATTCTATAACTATGGCTACACCTTC.

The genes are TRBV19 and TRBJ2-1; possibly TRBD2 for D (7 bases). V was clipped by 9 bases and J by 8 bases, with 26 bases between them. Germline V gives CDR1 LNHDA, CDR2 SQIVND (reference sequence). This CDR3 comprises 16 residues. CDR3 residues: CASNGRMGGGLDEQFF. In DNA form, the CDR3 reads TGTGCCAGCAATGGCCGTATGGGAGGGGGGTTGGATGAGCAGTTCTTC.

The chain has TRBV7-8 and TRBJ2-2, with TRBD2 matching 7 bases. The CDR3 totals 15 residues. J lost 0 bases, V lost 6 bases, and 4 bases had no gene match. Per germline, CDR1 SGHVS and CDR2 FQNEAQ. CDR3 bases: TGTGCCAGCAGTCCTAGCGGATCGAACACCGGGGAGCTGTTTTTT. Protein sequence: CASSPSGSNTGELFF.

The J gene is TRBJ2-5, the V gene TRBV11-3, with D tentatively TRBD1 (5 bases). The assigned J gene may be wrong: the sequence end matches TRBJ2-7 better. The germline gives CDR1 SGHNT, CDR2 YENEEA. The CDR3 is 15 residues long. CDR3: CASSLEVGHSYEQYF. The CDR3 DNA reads TGTGCCAGCAGCTTAGAGGTGGGGCACTCCTACGAGCAGTACTTC.

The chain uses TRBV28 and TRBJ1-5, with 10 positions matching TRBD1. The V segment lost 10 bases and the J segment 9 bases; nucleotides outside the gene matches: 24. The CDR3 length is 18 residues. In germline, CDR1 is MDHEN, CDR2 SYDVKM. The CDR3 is CATNLLGTGARNNVPQHF. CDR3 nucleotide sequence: TGTGCCACCAATCTCCTCGGGACAGGGGCTCGGAATAATGTGCCCCAGCATTTT.

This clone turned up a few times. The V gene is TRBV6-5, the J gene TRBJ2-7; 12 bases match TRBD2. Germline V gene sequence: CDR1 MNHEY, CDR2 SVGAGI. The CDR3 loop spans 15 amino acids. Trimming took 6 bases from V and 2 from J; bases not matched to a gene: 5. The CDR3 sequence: CASSLLAGGPYEQYF. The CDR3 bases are TGTGCCAGCAGCCTCCTAGCGGGAGGGCCCTACGAGCAGTACTTC.

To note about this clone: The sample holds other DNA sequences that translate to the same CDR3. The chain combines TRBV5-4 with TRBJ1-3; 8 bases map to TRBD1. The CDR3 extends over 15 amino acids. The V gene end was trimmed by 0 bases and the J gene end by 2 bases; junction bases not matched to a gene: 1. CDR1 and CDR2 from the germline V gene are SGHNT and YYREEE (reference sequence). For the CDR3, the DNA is TGTGCCAGCAGCTTGGACAGGGGGACTGGAAACACCATATATTTT. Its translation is CASSLDRGTGNTIYF.

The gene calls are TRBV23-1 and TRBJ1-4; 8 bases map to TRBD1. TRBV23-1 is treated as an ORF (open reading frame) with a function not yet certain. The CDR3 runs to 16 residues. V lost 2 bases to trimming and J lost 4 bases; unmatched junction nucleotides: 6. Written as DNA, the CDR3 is TGCGCCAGCAGTCAAGGGCTCGGACAGGGTAATGAAAAACTGTTTTTT. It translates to CASSQGLGQGNEKLFF.

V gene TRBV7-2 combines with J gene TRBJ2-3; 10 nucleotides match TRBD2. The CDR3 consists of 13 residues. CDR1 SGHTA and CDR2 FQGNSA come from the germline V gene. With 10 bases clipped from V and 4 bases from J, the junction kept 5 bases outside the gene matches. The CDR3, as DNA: TGTGCCACCGCTAGCGGGAGTGCAGATACGCAGTATTTT. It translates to CATASGSADTQYF. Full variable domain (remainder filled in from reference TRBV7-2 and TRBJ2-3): GAGVSQSPSNKVTEKGKDVELRCDPISGHTALYWYRQSLGQGLEFLIYFQGNSAPDKSGLPSDRFSAERTGGSVSTLTIQRTQQEDSAVYLCATASGSADTQYFGPGTRLTVL.

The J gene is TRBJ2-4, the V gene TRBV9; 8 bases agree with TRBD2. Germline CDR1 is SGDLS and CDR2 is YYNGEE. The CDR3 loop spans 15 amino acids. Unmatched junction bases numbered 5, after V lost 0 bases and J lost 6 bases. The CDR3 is CASSVGSGIGNIQYF. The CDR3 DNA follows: TGTGCCAGCAGCGTAGGTAGCGGGATTGGAAACATTCAGTACTTC.

CDR3 sequence: CASSSRQISTGELFF. As DNA, the CDR3 is TGTGCCAGTAGTAGTCGTCAGATATCAACCGGGGAGCTGTTTTTT. V usage is TRBV19 and J usage is TRBJ2-2, with unresolved D. CDR1 LNHDA and CDR2 SQIVND come from the germline V gene (reference sequence). Trimming took 4 bases from V and 5 from J, leaving 14 bases between them. The CDR3 is 15 residues long.

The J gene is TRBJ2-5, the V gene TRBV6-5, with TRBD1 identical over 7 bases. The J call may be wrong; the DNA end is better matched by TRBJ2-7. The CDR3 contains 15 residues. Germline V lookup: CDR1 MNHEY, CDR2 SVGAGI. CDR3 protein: CASSRQPGQNYEQYF. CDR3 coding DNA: TGTGCCAGCAGTAGACAACCGGGACAGAACTACGAGCAGTACTTC.

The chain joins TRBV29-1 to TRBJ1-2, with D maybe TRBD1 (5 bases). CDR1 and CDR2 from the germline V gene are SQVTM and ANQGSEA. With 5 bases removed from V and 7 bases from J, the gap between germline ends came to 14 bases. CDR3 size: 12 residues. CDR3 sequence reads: CSVLDSKRGYTF. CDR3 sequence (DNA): TGCAGCGTTCTCGACAGCAAGCGTGGCTACACCTTC. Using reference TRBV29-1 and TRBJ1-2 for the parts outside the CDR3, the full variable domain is SAVISQKPSRDICQRGTSLTIQCQVDSQVTMMFWYRQQPGQSLTLIATANQGSEATYESGFVIDKFPISRPNLTFSTLTVSNMSPEDSSIYLCSVLDSKRGYTFGSGTRLTVV.

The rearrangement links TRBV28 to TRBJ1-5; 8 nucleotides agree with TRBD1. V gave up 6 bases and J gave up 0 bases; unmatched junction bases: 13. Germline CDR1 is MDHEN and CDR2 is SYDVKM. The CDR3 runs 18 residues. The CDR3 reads CASSLPGQAEDSNQPQHF. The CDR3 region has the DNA TGTGCCAGCAGCTTACCGGGACAGGCAGAGGATAGCAATCAGCCCCAGCATTTT. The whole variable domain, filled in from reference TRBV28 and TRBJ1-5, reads DVKVTQSSRYLVKRTGEKVFLECVQDMDHENMFWYRQDPGLGLRLIYFSYDVKMKEKGDIPEGYSVSREKKERFSLILESASTNQTSMYLCASSLPGQAEDSNQPQHFGDGTRLSIL.

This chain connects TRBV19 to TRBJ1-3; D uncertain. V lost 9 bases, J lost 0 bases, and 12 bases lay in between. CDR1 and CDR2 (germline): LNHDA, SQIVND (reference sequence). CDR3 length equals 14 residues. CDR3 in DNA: TGTGCCAGCCATACAGTTGCCTCTGGAAACACCATATATTTT. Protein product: CASHTVASGNTIYF. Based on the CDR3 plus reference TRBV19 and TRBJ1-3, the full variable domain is DGGITQSPKYLFRKEGQNVTLSCEQNLNHDAMYWYRQDPGQGLRLIYYSQIVNDFQKGDIAEGYSVSREKKESFPLTVTSAQKNPTAFYLCASHTVASGNTIYFGEGSWLTVV.

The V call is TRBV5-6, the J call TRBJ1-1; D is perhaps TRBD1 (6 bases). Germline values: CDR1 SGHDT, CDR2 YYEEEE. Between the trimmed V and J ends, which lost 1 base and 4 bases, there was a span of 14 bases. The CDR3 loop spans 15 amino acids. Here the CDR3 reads CASSLYPWTATEAFF. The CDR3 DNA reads TGTGCCAGCAGCTTGTATCCTTGGACAGCCACTGAAGCTTTCTTT.

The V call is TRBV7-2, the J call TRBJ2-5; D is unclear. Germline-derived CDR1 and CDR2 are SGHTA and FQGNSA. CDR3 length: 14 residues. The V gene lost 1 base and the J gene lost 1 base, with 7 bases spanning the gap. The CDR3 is CASSLVASQETQYF. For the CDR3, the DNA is TGTGCCAGCAGCTTAGTAGCCAGCCAAGAGACCCAGTACTTC.

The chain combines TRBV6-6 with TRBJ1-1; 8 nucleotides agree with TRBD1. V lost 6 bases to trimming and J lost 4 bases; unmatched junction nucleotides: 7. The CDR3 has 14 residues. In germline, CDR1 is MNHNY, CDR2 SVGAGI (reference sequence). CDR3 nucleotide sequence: TGTGCCAGCAGCCAAGACAGGGGTTCCACTGAAGCTTTCTTT. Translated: CASSQDRGSTEAFF.